A selection of T cell receptor beta chains follows, all from one sample in a study of T cell changes during pregnancy in multiple sclerosis. The method was immunoSEQ multiplex PCR; TCRdb's version includes in-frame clones alone and lacks a portion of them. This sample has about 53,000 clones, with under 95% found just once. The starting material was CD8+ T cells from peripheral blood mononuclear cells, obtained before pregnancy. Receptor source: a female donor with multiple sclerosis, enrolled in a pregnancy study. Each CDR3 is given with its conserved first and last residue.

v_call: TRBV19
j_call: TRBJ1-4
cdr3_aa: CASSTGQVDEKLFF

v_call: TRBV6-6
j_call: TRBJ1-2
cdr3_aa: CASRQGGGYTF

v_call: TRBV9
j_call: TRBJ2-3
cdr3_aa: CASSASSDTQYF

v_call: TRBV6-5
j_call: TRBJ1-4
cdr3_aa: CASSYYAVSSRKLFF

v_call: TRBV6-5
j_call: TRBJ2-7
cdr3_aa: CASSYSASGGYEQYF

v_call: TRBV7-2
j_call: TRBJ2-3
cdr3_aa: CASSSRGGTDTQYF

v_call: TRBV30
j_call: TRBJ1-1
cdr3_aa: CAWGRGNTEAFF

v_call: TRBV27
j_call: TRBJ2-6
cdr3_aa: CASRPGSHPVLTF

v_call: TRBV27
j_call: TRBJ1-4
cdr3_aa: CASSSRGATNEKLFF

v_call: TRBV13
j_call: TRBJ1-4
cdr3_aa: CASSLPPGEKLFF

v_call: TRBV4-2
j_call: TRBJ2-7
cdr3_aa: CASSQALGSVQYEQYF

v_call: TRBV4-1
j_call: TRBJ1-2
cdr3_aa: CASSQDRGGAAHGYTF

v_call: TRBV9
j_call: TRBJ2-5
cdr3_aa: CASSVVSGETQYF

v_call: TRBV2
j_call: TRBJ1-2
cdr3_aa: CASSTQGARGYTF

v_call: TRBV7-8
j_call: TRBJ1-2
cdr3_aa: CASSLERGGGLYGYTF

v_call: TRBV5-3
j_call: TRBJ2-3
cdr3_aa: CARSPRGTASTDTQYF

v_call: TRBV4-3
j_call: TRBJ2-1
cdr3_aa: CASSQGFEAGPYNEQFF

v_call: TRBV15
j_call: TRBJ2-3
cdr3_aa: CATSRARGTGGDSEDTQYF

v_call: TRBV9
j_call: TRBJ2-3
cdr3_aa: CASSVEGLAGGPSDTQYF

v_call: TRBV29-1
j_call: TRBJ1-2
cdr3_aa: CSVDNGYTF

v_call: TRBV11-2
j_call: TRBJ2-5
cdr3_aa: CASSLGLGVVETQYF

v_call: TRBV13
j_call: TRBJ1-3
cdr3_aa: CASSLDRAGNTIYF

v_call: TRBV9
j_call: TRBJ2-1
cdr3_aa: CASSAGHYNEQFF

v_call: TRBV9
j_call: TRBJ2-7
cdr3_aa: CASSVGDRDTYEQYF

v_call: TRBV9
j_call: TRBJ2-5
cdr3_aa: CASSVPRTGGEETQYF

v_call: TRBV13
j_call: TRBJ1-1
cdr3_aa: CASSNRVGTEAFF

v_call: TRBV27
j_call: TRBJ1-6
cdr3_aa: CASSFPSSPLHF

v_call: TRBV9
j_call: TRBJ1-2
cdr3_aa: CASSVGGQNYGYTF

v_call: TRBV4-3
j_call: TRBJ1-3
cdr3_aa: CASSLSTQGSGNTIYF

v_call: TRBV6-4
j_call: TRBJ2-2
cdr3_aa: CASSRGNTGELFF

v_call: TRBV11-2
j_call: TRBJ2-1
cdr3_aa: CASSSFTSGGFNEQFF

v_call: TRBV2
j_call: TRBJ2-3
cdr3_aa: CASRVAGARADTQYF

v_call: TRBV7-7
j_call: TRBJ2-7
cdr3_aa: CASSPGPSYEQYF

v_call: TRBV27
j_call: TRBJ1-2
cdr3_aa: CASSGGAGYGYTF

v_call: TRBV11-2
j_call: TRBJ1-1
cdr3_aa: CASTPGQGNTEAFF

v_call: TRBV27
j_call: TRBJ2-5
cdr3_aa: CASSPVGGASETQYF

v_call: TRBV7-4
j_call: TRBJ1-2
cdr3_aa: CATTPGTFNYGYTF

v_call: TRBV10-3
j_call: TRBJ2-5
cdr3_aa: CAISESAGGFGTEGETQYF

v_call: TRBV20-1
j_call: TRBJ2-7
cdr3_aa: CSAIGQGEQYF

v_call: TRBV13
j_call: TRBJ1-6
cdr3_aa: CASSLGDSHYNSPLHF

v_call: TRBV5-6
j_call: TRBJ2-1
cdr3_aa: CASLSLRDPYNEQFF

v_call: TRBV11-2
j_call: TRBJ2-7
cdr3_aa: CASSRGTLADRDEQYF

v_call: TRBV5-4
j_call: TRBJ2-1
cdr3_aa: CASSWWRGANEQFF

v_call: TRBV10-3
j_call: TRBJ1-1
cdr3_aa: CAISESNLAGSEAFF

v_call: TRBV7-2
j_call: TRBJ1-3
cdr3_aa: CASSRWWAHGNTIYF

v_call: TRBV4-3
j_call: TRBJ2-5
cdr3_aa: CASSQDAGALLETQYF

v_call: TRBV6-1
j_call: TRBJ2-3
cdr3_aa: CASSPVLRDTQYF

v_call: TRBV19
j_call: TRBJ2-5
cdr3_aa: CASREGGGETQYF